What follows are 6 T cell receptor beta chains derived from one specimen sequenced in a study of OX40 agonist ivuxolimab in advanced cancers. The table came from immunoSEQ multiplex PCR; TCRdb's copy has only in-frame clones and leaves some out. Among under 25,000 clones listed, 74% were seen once. The sequenced sample was CD4+ or CD8+ T cells sorted from blood, obtained in a trial of the OX40 agonist ivuxolimab. All receptors come from an adult with an advanced solid tumor such as melanoma, head and neck, liver or kidney cancer.

The CDR3: CATRDWTGDGKLFF. CDR3 nucleotide sequence: TGTGCCACCAGAGATTGGACAGGGGACGGAAAACTGTTTTTT. The chain employs TRBV15 and TRBJ1-4; 9 nucleotides line up with TRBD1. The junction had 9 bases not matched to a gene; V was cut back by 6 bases and J by 10 bases. Germline-derived CDR1 and CDR2 are LNHNV and YYDKDF (reference sequence). This CDR3 is built from 14 residues.

The rearrangement joins TRBV5-5 to TRBJ1-2; weak D call: TRBD1 (5 bases). CDR1 is SGHKS, CDR2 YYEKEE, per germline (reference sequence). Deletions cut 0 bases from V and 8 bases from J, with 11 bases between. The CDR3 has 13 residues. CDR3 residues: CASSLVPEGGYTF. In DNA, the CDR3 is TGTGCCAGCAGCTTGGTACCCGAGGGGGGCTACACCTTC.

In this sample, this clone turned up a few times. V is TRBV19 and J is TRBJ2-2; TRBD2 aligns across 10 bases. CDR3 length: 16 amino acids. CDR1 LNHDA and CDR2 SQIVND come from the germline V gene (reference sequence). Losses at the gene ends were 3 bases for V and 4 bases for J; bases not matched to a gene: 5. The CDR3 region is CASSMGLAWVTGELFF. CDR3 coding DNA: TGTGCCAGTAGTATGGGACTAGCGTGGGTCACCGGGGAGCTGTTTTTT.

V usage is TRBV18 and J usage is TRBJ2-7; TRBD1 matches 9 bases. Germline CDR1 KGHSH, CDR2 LQKENI. The CDR3 loop spans 15 amino acids. J lost 3 bases, V lost 3 bases, and 6 bases had no gene match. The CDR3 sequence: CASSPGTGNIYEQYF. Written as DNA, the CDR3 is TGTGCCAGCTCACCTGGGACAGGGAATATCTACGAGCAGTACTTC.

The chain couples TRBV6-5 to TRBJ1-5, with a possible D match to TRBD1 (5 bases). The germline V gene encodes CDR1 MNHEY and CDR2 SVGAGI. The CDR3 consists of 16 residues. V was shortened by 0 bases and J by 5 bases, with 14 bases between the two germline ends. Here the CDR3 reads CASSYSPGRGDQPQHF. The DNA for the CDR3 is TGTGCCAGCAGTTACTCACCGGGTAGAGGGGATCAGCCCCAGCATTTT.

This clone was picked up a small number of times. The gene calls are TRBV6-5 and TRBJ1-2; D possibly corresponds to TRBD1 (6 bases). Trimming shortened V by 4 bases and J by 0 bases, and 9 bases separated the two germline ends. CDR1 MNHEY and CDR2 SVGAGI come from the germline V gene. There are 14 residues in the CDR3. CDR3 in DNA: TGTGCCAGCAGTTCCGACAGGACTAACTATGGCTACACCTTC. This translates into CASSSDRTNYGYTF.